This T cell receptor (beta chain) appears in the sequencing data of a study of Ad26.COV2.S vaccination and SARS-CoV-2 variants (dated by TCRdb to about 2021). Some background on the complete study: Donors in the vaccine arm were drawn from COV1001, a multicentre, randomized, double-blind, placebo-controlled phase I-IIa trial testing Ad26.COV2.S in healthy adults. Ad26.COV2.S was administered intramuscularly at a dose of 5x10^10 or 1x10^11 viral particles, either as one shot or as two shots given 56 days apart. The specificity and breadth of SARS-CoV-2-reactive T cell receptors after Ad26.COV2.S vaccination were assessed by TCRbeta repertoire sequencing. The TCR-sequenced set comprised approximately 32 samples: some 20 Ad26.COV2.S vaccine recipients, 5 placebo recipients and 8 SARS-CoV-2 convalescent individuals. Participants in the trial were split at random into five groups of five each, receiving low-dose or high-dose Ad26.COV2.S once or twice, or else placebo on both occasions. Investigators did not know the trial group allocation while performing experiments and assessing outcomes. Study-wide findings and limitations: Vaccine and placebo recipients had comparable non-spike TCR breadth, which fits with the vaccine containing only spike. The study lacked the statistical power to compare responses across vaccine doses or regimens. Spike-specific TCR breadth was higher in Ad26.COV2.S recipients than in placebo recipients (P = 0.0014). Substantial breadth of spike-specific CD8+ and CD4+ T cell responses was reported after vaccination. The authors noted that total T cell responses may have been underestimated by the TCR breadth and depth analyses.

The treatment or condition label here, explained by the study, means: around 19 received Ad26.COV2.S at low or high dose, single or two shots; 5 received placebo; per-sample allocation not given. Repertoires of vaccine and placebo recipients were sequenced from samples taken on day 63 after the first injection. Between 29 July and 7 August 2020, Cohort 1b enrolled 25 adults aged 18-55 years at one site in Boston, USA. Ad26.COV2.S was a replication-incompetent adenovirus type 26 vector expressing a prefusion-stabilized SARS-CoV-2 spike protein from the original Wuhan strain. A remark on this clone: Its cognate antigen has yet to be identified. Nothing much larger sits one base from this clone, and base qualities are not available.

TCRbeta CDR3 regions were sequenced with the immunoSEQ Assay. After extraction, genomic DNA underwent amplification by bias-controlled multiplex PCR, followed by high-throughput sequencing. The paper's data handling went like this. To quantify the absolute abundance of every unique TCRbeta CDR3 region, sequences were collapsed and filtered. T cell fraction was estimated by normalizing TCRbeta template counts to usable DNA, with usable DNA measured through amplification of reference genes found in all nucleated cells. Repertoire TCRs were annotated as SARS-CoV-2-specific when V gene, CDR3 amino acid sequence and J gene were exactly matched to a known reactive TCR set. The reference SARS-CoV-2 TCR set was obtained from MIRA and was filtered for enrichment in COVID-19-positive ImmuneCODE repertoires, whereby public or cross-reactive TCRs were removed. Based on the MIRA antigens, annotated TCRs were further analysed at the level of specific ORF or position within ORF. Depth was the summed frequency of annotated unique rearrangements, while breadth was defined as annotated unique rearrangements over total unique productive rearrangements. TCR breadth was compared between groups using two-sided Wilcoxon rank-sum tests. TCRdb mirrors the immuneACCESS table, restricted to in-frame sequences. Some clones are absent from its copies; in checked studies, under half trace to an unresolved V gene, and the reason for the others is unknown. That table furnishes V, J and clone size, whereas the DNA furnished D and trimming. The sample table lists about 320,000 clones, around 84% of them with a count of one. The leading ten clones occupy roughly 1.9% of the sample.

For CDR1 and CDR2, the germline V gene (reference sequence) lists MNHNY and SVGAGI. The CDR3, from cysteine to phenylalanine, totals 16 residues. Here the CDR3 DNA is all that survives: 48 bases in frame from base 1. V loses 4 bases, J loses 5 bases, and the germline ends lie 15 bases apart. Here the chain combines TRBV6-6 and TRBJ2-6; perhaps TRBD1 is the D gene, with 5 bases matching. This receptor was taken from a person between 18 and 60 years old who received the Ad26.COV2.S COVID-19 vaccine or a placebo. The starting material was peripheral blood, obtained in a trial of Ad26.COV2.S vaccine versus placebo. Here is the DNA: TGTGCCAGCAGTTTTGACAGACAAGGGAGGGCCAACGTCCTGACTTTC. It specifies CASSFDRQGRANVLTF.